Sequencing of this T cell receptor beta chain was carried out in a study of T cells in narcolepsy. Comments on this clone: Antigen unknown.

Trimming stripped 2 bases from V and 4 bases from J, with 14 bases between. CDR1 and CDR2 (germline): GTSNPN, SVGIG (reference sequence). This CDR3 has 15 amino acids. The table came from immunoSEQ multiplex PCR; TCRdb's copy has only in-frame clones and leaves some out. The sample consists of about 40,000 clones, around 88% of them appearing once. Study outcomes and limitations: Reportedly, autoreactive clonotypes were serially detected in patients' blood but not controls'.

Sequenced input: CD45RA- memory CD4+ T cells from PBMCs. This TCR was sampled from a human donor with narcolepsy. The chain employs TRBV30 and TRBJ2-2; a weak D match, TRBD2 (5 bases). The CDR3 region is CAWSLDSSVTGELFF. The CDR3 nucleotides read TGTGCCTGGAGTCTGGACTCGTCCGTCACCGGGGAGCTGTTTTTT.